This T cell receptor beta chain was captured by sequencing in a study of shared clonotypes between healthy human individuals (dated by TCRdb to about 2020). In the study overall: A few men and a couple of women, aged 18 to 49 years, made up the cohort. For each donor, CD4 naive and CD4 memory were each run on three plates, CD8 naive on two plates, and CD8 memory on one plate. To estimate repertoire size and how much clonotype sharing occurs between individuals, the study deeply sequenced the blood TCR repertoires of 5 or 6 healthy adults. Different laboratories and diverse techniques were used to prepare libraries and sequence TCR repertoires, to increase sequencing depth and limit assay-specific biases. Per donor, leukapheresis produced somewhere between about 0.94 and 9.5 billion PBMCs.

Of note for this clone: The target of this receptor is not known. Nothing much larger sits one base from this clone, and base qualities are not available.

Healthy HIV-negative adults with no recently reported acute infections or vaccinations were included as donors. All donors were Caucasian adults living in Nashville, Tennessee, USA. CD4+ T cells were enriched by magnetic negative selection, after which naive cells were positively selected on CD45RA and the negative fraction was taken as the memory subset. Blood was collected by leukapheresis, and PBMCs were isolated by Ficoll-Histopaque density gradient centrifugation and then cryopreserved in liquid nitrogen vapor phase. Analytical flow cytometry was used to check the purity and quantity of every magnetically sorted T cell population. Genomic DNA was isolated from every sorted fraction and measured by UV absorbance on a Nanodrop 2000c. Results the study describes overall, beyond this receptor: Estimated clonotype richness was generally larger for naive than for memory subsets. Rarefaction of sorted-subset datasets indicated incomplete sequencing despite the large sequencing depth. Approximately 5% of naive CD4, 3.5% of naive CD8, approximately 2.2% of memory CD4, and 0.35% to 0.5% of memory CD8 clonotypes were shared across a few donors. The genetic and exposure-history diversity represented was limited by the small number of donors. Pairwise subsampling indicated that sequencing depth was expected to affect the degree of clonotype sharing among donors. Compared with non-shared clonotypes, the clonotypes found in all four sorted-subset donors had higher generation probabilities. Sampling was restricted to blood, and TCR repertoires in tissue are likely to differ from TCR repertoires in blood.

Using the deep immunoSEQ assay, TCR CDR3 regions were amplified from genomic DNA by multiplex PCR. For each cell subset, the extracted genomic DNA was distributed evenly across all wells of several immunoSEQ 96-well plates, and each plate served as one replicate. For sorted subsets, roughly 200 ng genomic DNA, equal to 30,000 or so T cell genomes, was loaded into each replicate PCR. The purified libraries were quantified using a Qubit 3.0 fluorometer, sized with a Bioanalyzer 2100, and then quantified again using the KAPA Library Quantification kit. Every immunoSEQ 96-well plate was sequenced on a dedicated single-read 150-cycle Illumina NextSeq 550 flow cell. The paper's data handling went like this. Because the immunoSEQ output held only junctional sequences and lacked quality scores, the filtering could not match the filtering applied to full-length reads. Sequences were annotated with PyIR, a Python wrapper for IgBLAST v1.9, using IMGT germline references to assign V/J genes and CDR3. Reads were removed for weak V/J assignments (E-value above 1e-6), missing CDR3, stop codons, out-of-frame junctions, or ambiguous translated residues. V3J clonotypes were defined as sequences sharing the same inferred V gene, J gene, and CDR3 amino acid sequence. To compute the percentage overlap between repertoires, the number of shared unique clonotypes was divided by the size of the smaller repertoire. Three approaches were used to assess repertoire richness: RTK rarefaction, the Chao1 estimator, and Recon v2.1 estimates of unobserved clonotypes. For all TCRbeta clonotypes obtained by the gDNA method from several donors, generation probabilities were computed with OLGA. The table comes from immuneACCESS by way of TCRdb, which keeps in-frame sequences with V and J called. Part of the clones is missing from these tables; in studies checked, under half for an unresolved V gene and the rest for unknown reasons. D and trimming come from the DNA, and the V and J calls and clone size come from that table. The sample table contains roughly 1 million clones; only one count was recorded for 65% to 80% of them. Approximately 1.5% of the sample is taken by the ten largest.

The germline V gene yields ENHRY for CDR1 and SYGVKD for CDR2. Inclusive of the bounding cysteine and phenylalanine, the CDR3 is 16 residues long. The only DNA kept is the CDR3, 48 bases in frame from the first base. The junction carries 11 bases between V and J, which are trimmed by 0 bases and 2 bases respectively. This receptor chain uses TRBV10-3 and TRBJ2-1, and possibly TRBD2, on 5 matching bases. This clonotype was sampled from a man younger than 35 in good health. Sample: memory CD4+ T cells sorted from blood. The cell subset or site label for this specimen denotes: CD45RA-negative fraction. The CDR3 corresponds to CAISESGDGAYNEQFF. The bases read TGTGCCATCAGTGAGTCGGGTGACGGGGCCTACAATGAGCAGTTCTTC.